This record looks at one T cell receptor (beta chain) sequence and its context. This entry is derived from a study of blood T cell repertoires in COVID-19. On the study more broadly: Samples of COVID-19 (acute and convalescent) were obtained from the United States, Italy and Spain.

This CDR3 has 13 amino acids. Germline V CDR1 and CDR2: SGHRS, YFSETQ. Trimming took off 1 base at V and 4 bases at J, with 8 bases between the two ends. Authors' analysis steps: Researchers report that nucleated cell counts were estimated from reference gene primer amplification. Some clones are missing from TCRdb's copy, which holds only in-frame ones; the method was immunoSEQ multiplex PCR. V, J and clone size are those of that table, while D and trimming were read from the DNA. The sample yields tens of thousands of clones, more than 75% seen once. V and J are TRBV5-1 and TRBJ1-1; no definite D call. The sequenced sample consisted of peripheral blood. This TCR was recovered from a woman aged 80 or over with active COVID-19. The CDR3 DNA follows: TGCGCCAGCAGCTTGTTCCTAGCCACTGAAGCTTTCTTT. This codes for CASSLFLATEAFF.